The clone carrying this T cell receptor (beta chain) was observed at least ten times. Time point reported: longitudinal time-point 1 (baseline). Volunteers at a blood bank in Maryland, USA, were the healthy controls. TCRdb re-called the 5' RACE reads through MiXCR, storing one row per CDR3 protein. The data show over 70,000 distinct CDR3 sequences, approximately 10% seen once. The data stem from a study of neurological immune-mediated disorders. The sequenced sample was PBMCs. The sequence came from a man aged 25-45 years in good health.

The CDR3 sequence: CASSNSGPFYEQYF. The CDR3 DNA follows: TGCGCCAGTAGTAATAGCGGGCCCTTCTACGAGCAGTACTTC. The genes are TRBV5-1 and TRBJ2-7; 7 nucleotides agree with TRBD2. The CDR3 totals 14 residues. Germline CDR1 reads SGHRS; CDR2 reads YFSETQ. With 8 bases clipped from V and 3 bases from J, the junction kept 11 bases outside the gene matches.